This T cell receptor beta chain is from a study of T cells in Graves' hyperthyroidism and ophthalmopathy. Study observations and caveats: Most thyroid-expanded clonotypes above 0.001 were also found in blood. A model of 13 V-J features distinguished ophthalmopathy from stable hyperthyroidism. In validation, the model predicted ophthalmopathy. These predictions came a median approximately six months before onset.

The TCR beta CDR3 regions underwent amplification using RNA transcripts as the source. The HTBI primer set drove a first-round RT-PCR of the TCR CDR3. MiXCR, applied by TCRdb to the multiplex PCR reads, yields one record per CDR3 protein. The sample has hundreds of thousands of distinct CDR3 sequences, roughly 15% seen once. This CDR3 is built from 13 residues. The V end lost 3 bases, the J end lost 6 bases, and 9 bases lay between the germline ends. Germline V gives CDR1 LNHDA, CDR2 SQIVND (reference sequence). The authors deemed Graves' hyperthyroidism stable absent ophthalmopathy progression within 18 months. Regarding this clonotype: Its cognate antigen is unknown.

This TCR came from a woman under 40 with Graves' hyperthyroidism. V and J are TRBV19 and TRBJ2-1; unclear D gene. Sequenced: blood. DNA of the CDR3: TGTGCCAGTAGTATCGGGTCCCCCAATGAGCAGTTCTTC. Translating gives CASSIGSPNEQFF.